The next 32 T cell receptor beta chains were all read from a single sample in a study of blood T cells in healthy people across ages. Sample-barcoded 5' priming and a J-beta primer mix drove a second PCR of 7 to 11 cycles. Each CDR3 protein is one row after TCRdb ran MiXCR on the 5' RACE reads. The data hold 1.5 million to 2 million distinct CDR3 sequences, with just under 50% observed a single time. The sequenced sample consisted of blood. All receptors derive from a middle-aged woman in good health.

This clonotype was counted a few times. The rearrangement joins TRBV18 to TRBJ1-6; TRBD1 is a possible D gene (6 bases). Germline CDR1 is KGHSH and CDR2 is LQKENI. There are 15 residues in the CDR3. Trimming stripped 2 bases from V and 4 bases from J, with 9 bases between. The CDR3 region has the DNA TGTGCCAGCTCACCAACGGGGGCTTATAATTCACCCCTCCACTTT. Translation gives CASSPTGAYNSPLHF.

This chain links TRBV28 with TRBJ1-5; possible D gene TRBD1, 5 bases. Germline CDR1 and CDR2: MDHEN and SYDVKM. Trimming shortened V by 3 bases and J by 7 bases, and 7 bases separated the two germline ends. The CDR3 loop spans 12 amino acids. The CDR3 loop is CASSFGAQPQHF. CDR3 nucleotide sequence: TGTGCCAGCAGTTTTGGGGCGCAGCCCCAGCATTTT.

The chain is built from TRBV11-2 and TRBJ1-2, with unresolved D. The V and J ends lost 4 bases and 5 bases respectively, with 20 bases between them. CDR1 and CDR2 (germline): SGHAT, FQNNGV. This CDR3 is built from 16 residues. The CDR3: CASSSTPTTEVYGYTF. The CDR3 nucleotides are TGTGCCAGCAGCTCGACACCCACAACAGAGGTGTATGGCTACACCTTC.

The chain couples TRBV5-1 to TRBJ1-5, with D tentatively TRBD1 (5 bases). V dropped 2 bases and J dropped 5 bases, with 17 bases sitting between them. This CDR3 has 16 amino acids. Per germline, CDR1 SGHRS and CDR2 YFSETQ. DNA for the CDR3: TGCGCCAGCAGCTTCAGACCCGGGGCGACGGATCAGCCCCAGCATTTT. Its translation is CASSFRPGATDQPQHF. Based on the CDR3 plus reference TRBV5-1 and TRBJ1-5, the full variable domain is KAGVTQTPRYLIKTRGQQVTLSCSPISGHRSVSWYQQTPGQGLQFLFEYFSETQRNKGNFPGRFSGRQFSNSRSEMNVSTLELGDSALYLCASSFRPGATDQPQHFGDGTRLSIL.

The chain links TRBV2 to TRBJ2-1; TRBD1 aligns across 11 bases. The last part of the DNA fits TRBJ2-7 better; the J call may be wrong. Germline CDR1 reads SNHLY; CDR2 reads FYNNEI. The CDR3 is made up of 16 amino acids. The DNA for the CDR3 is TGTGCCAGCAGTCCTGGACAGGGGGCTTCCTACAATGAGCAGTACTTC. It is translated as CASSPGQGASYNEQYF.

In this sample, this clonotype turned up once. The chain is built from TRBV20-1 and TRBJ2-3, with 11 bases identical to TRBD2. V lost 0 bases, J lost 2 bases, and 7 bases stayed unmatched. Germline loops: CDR1 DFQATT, CDR2 SNEGSKA (reference sequence). CDR3 length equals 17 residues. In nucleotides, the CDR3 is TGCAGTGCTAGAGATCAGCTAGCGGGGGGCCACACAGATACGCAGTATTTT. It yields the protein CSARDQLAGGHTDTQYF.

The chain links TRBV24-1 to TRBJ2-5; 11 nucleotides line up with TRBD2. V shed 5 bases, J shed 0 bases, and the junction held 7 bases outside the gene matches. The CDR3 runs 17 residues. Germline values: CDR1 KGHDR, CDR2 SFDVKD. In nucleotides, the CDR3 is TGTGCCACCAGTGGTCCCACTAGCGGGGGCTACCAAGAGACCCAGTACTTC. It codes for CATSGPTSGGYQETQYF.

This clonotype has a single count. The CDR3 DNA reads as TGTGCCAGCAGTGAAATCCCGAACTCTGGGGCCAACGTCCTGACTTTC. This sequence encodes CASSEIPNSGANVLTF. The V call is TRBV6-1, the J call TRBJ2-6; D not certain. Trimming removed 2 bases from V and 0 bases from J, with 8 bases in between. The CDR3 consists of 16 residues. The germline V gene has CDR1 MNHNS and CDR2 SASEGT.

The sample holds a few counts of this clonotype. This chain connects TRBV20-1 to TRBJ2-1, with TRBD1 matching over 10 bases. Looked up from germline, CDR1 is DFQATT and CDR2 is SNEGSKA (reference sequence). This CDR3 region has 15 residues. V dropped 0 bases and J dropped 9; count of bases not matched to a gene: 8. The CDR3 spells CSARDQGQGKAEQFF. In DNA, the CDR3 is TGCAGTGCTAGAGATCAGGGACAGGGGAAGGCTGAGCAGTTCTTC.

The rearrangement joins TRBV28 to TRBJ2-7; 7 positions agree with TRBD1. The trim removed 3 bases at V and 4 bases at J, leaving 6 bases unmatched. Germline V gene data show CDR1 as MDHEN and CDR2 as SYDVKM. The CDR3 totals 14 residues. The CDR3 spells CASSFKGGNYEQYF. The CDR3 region has the DNA TGTGCCAGCAGTTTCAAAGGGGGCAATTACGAGCAGTACTTC.

The chain has TRBV27 and TRBJ1-5; tentatively, D is TRBD1 (5 bases). Trimming left V 6 bases short and J 7 bases short, with 13 bases between. CDR3 length: 13 residues. The germline CDR1 and CDR2 sequences are MNHEY and SMNVEV (reference sequence). This chain's CDR3 is CASRQAGSQPQHF. For the CDR3, the DNA is TGTGCCAGCAGACAAGCAGGGTCCCAGCCCCAGCATTTT.

CDR3 in DNA: TGTGCCAGCAGCAATAACCCGAATCAGCCCCAGCATTTT. This encodes CASSNNPNQPQHF. The J gene is TRBJ1-5, the V gene TRBV28; D unclear. V lost 6 bases, J lost 4 bases, and 10 bases lay in between. The CDR3 spans 13 residues. The germline V gene encodes CDR1 MDHEN and CDR2 SYDVKM. Complete variable domain (other parts from reference TRBV28 and TRBJ1-5): DVKVTQSSRYLVKRTGEKVFLECVQDMDHENMFWYRQDPGLGLRLIYFSYDVKMKEKGDIPEGYSVSREKKERFSLILESASTNQTSMYLCASSNNPNQPQHFGDGTRLSIL.

J is TRBJ2-3 and V is TRBV2; D assignment may be TRBD1 or TRBD2 (5 bases each). CDR1 is SNHLY and CDR2 is FYNNEI in the germline V gene. The CDR3 totals 15 residues. V lost 1 base and J 2 bases, leaving 10 bases between the germline ends. The CDR3 DNA sequence: TGTGCCAGCAGTGAAGAGCGGACACACACAGATACGCAGTATTTT. The encoded protein is CASSEERTHTDTQYF.

This clonotype appeared once. The rearrangement uses TRBV3-1 and TRBJ2-1; D gene unclear. Per the germline V gene, CDR1 is LGHDT and CDR2 is YNNKEL (reference sequence). This CDR3 contains 14 residues. Trimming took 4 bases from V and 6 from J, leaving 13 bases between them. The CDR3 DNA reads as TGTGCCAGCAGCCCTCTCCCCGAAGGCAATGAGCAGTTCTTC. Its protein product is CASSPLPEGNEQFF.

This clonotype has at least ten counts. The chain carries TRBV27 and TRBJ1-2, with D maybe TRBD1 (6 bases). CDR3 length: 15 residues. V gave up 4 bases and J gave up 0 bases, with 12 bases separating them. Germline CDR1 is MNHEY and CDR2 is SMNVEV (reference sequence). CDR3 sequence (DNA): TGTGCCAGCAGTTCACCCGGACAGTCTAACTATGGCTACACCTTC. Its translation is CASSSPGQSNYGYTF.

V gene TRBV3-1 combines with J gene TRBJ2-3, with D possibly being TRBD2 (6 bases). Germline V CDR1 and CDR2: LGHDT, YNNKEL (reference sequence). CDR3 length equals 15 residues. V was trimmed by 0 bases and J by 3 bases, leaving 10 bases between them. CDR3 residues: CASSQDVLATDTQYF. The CDR3 DNA is TGTGCCAGCAGCCAAGATGTGCTAGCGACAGATACGCAGTATTTT.

A few counts support this clonotype. The chain has TRBV20-1 and TRBJ2-6; weak D call: TRBD1 (6 bases). The CDR3 is made up of 14 amino acids. Trimming pared 6 bases from V and 2 bases from J, leaving 11 bases between. Germline V gene data show CDR1 as DFQATT and CDR2 as SNEGSKA (reference sequence). CDR3 in DNA: TGCAGTGCCCACAGGGACACTGGGGCCAACGTCCTGACTTTC. Translation gives CSAHRDTGANVLTF.

This chain links TRBV7-9 with TRBJ2-7; the match to TRBD1 covers 7 bases. CDR1 and CDR2 from the germline V gene are SEHNR and FQNEAQ (reference sequence). J gave up 7 bases and V 4 bases, and 10 bases lay outside the gene matches. The CDR3 is 14 residues long. The CDR3, as DNA: TGTGCCAGCAGCTCAGGAAGACAGGGCTGGGAGCAGTACTTC. Its translation: CASSSGRQGWEQYF.

V and J are TRBV29-1 and TRBJ2-3, with 11 bases matching TRBD2. After removal of 6 bases from V and 4 bases from J, the junction contained 12 bases not matched to a gene. Germline loops: CDR1 SQVTM, CDR2 ANQGSEA. The CDR3 has 16 residues. The CDR3 DNA sequence: TGCAGCGTGGGGGGGTTGCTAGCGGGGGGCCCAGATACGCAGTATTTT. This sequence encodes CSVGGLLAGGPDTQYF.

V and J are TRBV20-1 and TRBJ2-4; 12 nucleotides agree with TRBD1. The CDR3 loop spans 16 amino acids. The V gene end was trimmed by 2 bases and the J gene end by 6 bases; junction bases not matched to a gene: 8. Germline-derived CDR1 and CDR2 are DFQATT and SNEGSKA (reference sequence). As DNA, the CDR3 is TGCAGTGCTAGACTCCCGGGACAGGGGGCCGGAAACATTCAGTACTTC. Amino acid sequence: CSARLPGQGAGNIQYF.

This clonotype was seen only a few times. The chain carries TRBV29-1 and TRBJ2-6, with D hard to call. The CDR3 loop spans 15 amino acids. Germline values: CDR1 SQVTM, CDR2 ANQGSEA. The V and J ends lost 5 bases and 2 bases respectively, with 13 bases between them. CDR3 loop: CSVRSRVAGANVLTF. CDR3 sequence (DNA): TGCAGCGTTAGGTCGAGAGTAGCTGGGGCCAACGTCCTGACTTTC.

This clonotype appeared a few times. The genes are TRBV6-6 and TRBJ2-4; D uncertain. TRBJ2-7 explains the end of the DNA better; the J call may be wrong. The germline gives CDR1 MNHNY, CDR2 SVGAGI (reference sequence). This CDR3 is 16 amino acids long. DNA for the CDR3: TGTGCCAGCAGTTACTCCGAAGTAAGTTATCGTTACGAGCAGTACTTC. It yields the protein CASSYSEVSYRYEQYF.

The chain joins TRBV4-3 to TRBJ1-2; TRBD1 is a possible D gene (5 bases). The V end was cut by 0 bases, the J end by 4 bases, with 12 bases between. Germline CDR1 is LGHNA and CDR2 is YSLEER. The CDR3 length is 15 residues. CDR3 residues: CASSQEQVPGYGYTF. In DNA, the CDR3 is TGCGCCAGCAGCCAAGAACAGGTCCCTGGCTATGGCTACACCTTC.

This clonotype was observed a few times. CDR3 loop: CASSSGNIPLYEQYF. The CDR3 nucleotides are TGTGCCAGCAGCTCAGGAAACATCCCCCTCTACGAGCAGTACTTC. The chain has TRBV7-9 and TRBJ2-7; D is uncertain. Germline V gene lookup returns CDR1 SEHNR and CDR2 FQNEAQ (reference sequence). This CDR3 contains 15 residues. V gave up 4 bases and J gave up 3 bases, with 16 bases separating them.

This clonotype was counted a few times. The V gene is TRBV28, the J gene TRBJ1-2; weak D call: TRBD1 (5 bases). V was trimmed by 4 bases and J by 2 bases, leaving 23 bases between them. CDR1 and CDR2 from the germline V gene are MDHEN and SYDVKM. The CDR3 covers 18 residues. This CDR3 reads CASSSQTRGGAKNYGYTF. As DNA, the CDR3 is TGTGCCAGCAGTTCACAAACCCGGGGAGGGGCTAAAAACTATGGCTACACCTTC.

The V and J genes are TRBV4-1 and TRBJ2-7; 8 bases agree with TRBD2. The CDR3 is 17 amino acids. CDR1 is MGHRA, CDR2 YSYEKL, per germline. With 3 bases clipped from V and 0 bases from J, the junction kept 10 bases outside the gene matches. The CDR3 DNA sequence: TGCGCCAGCAGCCATGATAGCGGGGAAGGACTCTCCTACGAGCAGTACTTC. The encoded protein is CASSHDSGEGLSYEQYF.

The chain couples TRBV7-8 to TRBJ2-2, with 12 bases lining up with TRBD2. Unmatched junction bases numbered 12, after V lost 4 bases and J lost 0 bases. Germline assignment: CDR1 SGHVS and CDR2 FQNEAQ. The CDR3 totals 20 residues. CDR3 protein: CASSSRRRSSGGANTGELFF. Written as DNA, the CDR3 is TGTGCCAGCAGCTCCAGACGTCGATCTAGCGGGGGGGCGAACACCGGGGAGCTGTTTTTT.

J is TRBJ1-5 and V is TRBV5-1; the D is unclear. The CDR3 covers 13 residues. CDR1 SGHRS and CDR2 YFSETQ come from the germline V gene. Trimming removed 4 bases at V and 5 bases at J, with 10 bases between. The CDR3: CASSVYIDQPQHF. The CDR3 region has the DNA TGCGCCAGCAGCGTGTATATAGATCAGCCCCAGCATTTT.

In this sample, this clonotype turned up a few times. The V call is TRBV4-2, the J call TRBJ2-7; TRBD2 aligns across 11 bases. CDR3 length: 18 amino acids. CDR1 and CDR2 from the germline V gene are LGHNA and YNFKEQ. Trimming at V came to 0 bases and at J to 1 base, leaving 8 bases not matched to a gene. The CDR3 DNA sequence: TGTGCCAGCAGCCAAGAACTAGCGGGGGCTTTTCTTTCCTACGAGCAGTACTTC. As protein: CASSQELAGAFLSYEQYF.

The rearrangement uses TRBV7-2 and TRBJ1-4; TRBD1 might be the D (6 bases). The ends were cut back, 5 bases at V and 4 bases at J, with 14 bases in the middle. The CDR3 is 15 amino acids. Germline CDR1 SGHTA, CDR2 FQGNSA. For the CDR3, the DNA is TGTGCCAGCAGCCCAACAGGGCTCCGTAATGAAAAACTGTTTTTT. This translates into CASSPTGLRNEKLFF.

V gene TRBV7-2 combines with J gene TRBJ2-2, with D perhaps assigned TRBD1 or TRBD2 (6 bases each). The germline CDR1 and CDR2 sequences are SGHTA and FQGNSA. CDR3 size: 18 residues. V was shortened by 3 bases and J by 2 bases, with 19 bases between the two germline ends. CDR3 residues: CASSFNPQEGGNTGELFF. DNA of the CDR3: TGTGCCAGCAGCTTCAACCCGCAGGAGGGGGGAAACACCGGGGAGCTGTTTTTT. The variable domain in full, with the rest retrieved from reference TRBV7-2 and TRBJ2-2, is GAGVSQSPSNKVTEKGKDVELRCDPISGHTALYWYRQSLGQGLEFLIYFQGNSAPDKSGLPSDRFSAERTGGSVSTLTIQRTQQEDSAVYLCASSFNPQEGGNTGELFFGEGSRLTVL.

The chain links TRBV19 to TRBJ2-6; tentative D call: TRBD1 (6 bases). Germline CDR1 LNHDA, CDR2 SQIVND (reference sequence). CDR3 length: 19 amino acids. Trimming stripped 5 bases from V and 0 bases from J, with 20 bases between. CDR3 nucleotide sequence: TGTGCCAGTAGTTCGCCGGATGGGACAAGCAACTCTGGGGCCAACGTCCTGACTTTC. Its translation is CASSSPDGTSNSGANVLTF.